A single sample is the source of the 2 T cell receptor beta chains below, sequenced in a study of blood T cell repertoires in COVID-19 (dated by TCRdb to 2018 to 2021). The receptor library was made with the immunoSEQ multiplex PCR assay. TCRdb's version of the immuneACCESS table is confined to in-frame rearrangements and falls short of the full clone set. An unresolved V gene accounts for under half of the shortfall where checked; the remainder is of unknown origin. The sample profile shows 200,000 to 300,000 clones; about nine tenths of them were found once. In total, the top ten clones hold 3.5% to 4.5% of the sample. What was sequenced was peripheral blood. Source of these receptors: a woman aged 40-49 years with acute or convalescent COVID-19.

The chain carries TRBV18 and TRBJ2-1; 7 nucleotides agree with TRBD2. Germline CDR1 is KGHSH and CDR2 is LQKENI. The CDR3 spans 18 residues. J lost 5 bases, V lost 3 bases, and 16 bases had no gene match. CDR3 nucleotide sequence: TGTGCCAGCTCACCTGGGGAACGATGGCGGGGGACCCACAATGAGCAGTTCTTC. Protein: CASSPGERWRGTHNEQFF. Drawing the rest from reference TRBV18 and TRBJ2-1, the complete variable domain is NAGVMQNPRHLVRRRGQEARLRCSPMKGHSHVYWYRQLPEEGLKFMVYLQKENIIDESGMPKERFSAEFPKEGPSILRIQQVVRGDSAAYFCASSPGERWRGTHNEQFFGPGTRLTVL.

This sequence joins TRBV6-6 and TRBJ1-1, with TRBD1 identical over 7 bases. J lost 4 bases, V lost 6 bases, and 8 bases had no gene match. CDR1 is MNHNY and CDR2 is SVGAGI in the germline V gene (reference sequence). The CDR3 spans 14 residues. In nucleotides, the CDR3 is TGTGCCAGCAGACAGACCGCAGGGGGCACTGAAGCTTTCTTT. Encoded protein: CASRQTAGGTEAFF.